This T cell receptor beta chain was recovered during a study of Graves' ophthalmopathy and Graves' hyperthyroidism. Overall study results and limits: Blood shared most expanded thyroid clonotypes above 0.001 frequency.

The CDR3 is made up of 14 amino acids. Trimming at V came to 6 bases and at J to 7 bases, leaving 9 bases not matched to a gene. CDR1 is SGHRS and CDR2 is YFSETQ in the germline V gene. This clonotype has more than one count but fewer than ten. What it recognizes is unknown. Scientists amplified the TCR beta CDR3 regions from RNA transcripts. The workflow started with a first-round RT-PCR run with HTBI primers and then moved on to a second-round multiplex PCR. MiXCR, applied by TCRdb to the multiplex PCR reads, yields one record per CDR3 protein. The sample yields about 370,000 distinct CDR3 sequences, 17% seen once.

V gene TRBV5-1 combines with J gene TRBJ2-2, with TRBD1 matching over 7 bases. The TCR comes from an adult woman with stable Graves' hyperthyroidism. Sequenced: peripheral blood. Here the CDR3 DNA reads TGCGCCAGCAACCCAGGGGGTTCGGTCGGGGAGCTGTTTTTT. Translation gives CASNPGGSVGELFF. Looking up the rest from reference TRBV5-1 and TRBJ2-2 gives the full variable domain: KAGVTQTPRYLIKTRGQQVTLSCSPISGHRSVSWYQQTPGQGLQFLFEYFSETQRNKGNFPGRFSGRQFSNSRSEMNVSTLELGDSALYLCASNPGGSVGELFFGEGSRLTVL.